This T cell receptor (beta chain) was documented in a study of shared clonotypes between healthy human individuals. Study conclusions and caveats: About 5.2% was the fraction of naive CD4 clonotypes found shared across a few donors. Incompleteness in sorted-subset sequencing, despite large depth, was shown by rarefaction.

The CDR3 totals 14 residues. V lost 4 bases to trimming and J lost 5 bases; unmatched junction nucleotides: 6. CDR1 is SGHTS, CDR2 YDEGEE, per germline. Positive CCR7 selection of CD45RO-negative cells yielded the naive CD8 cells, and terminally differentiated effector memory CD45RA+ cells were excluded. Every donor, a Caucasian adult, lived in Nashville, Tennessee. Regarding this clone: What it binds is unknown.

The assay was carried out at the deep level. The data were produced by immunoSEQ multiplex PCR, yet TCRdb's version contains in-frame clones alone and is incomplete. The sample has about 580,000 clones, roughly 98% seen once; the top ten hold 0.3%. Sequences were obtained from naive CD8+ T cells sorted from blood. This receptor was taken from a man aged 30-40 years in good health. V is TRBV5-8 and J is TRBJ1-1; TRBD1 matches at 9 bases. In nucleotides, the CDR3 is TGTGCCAGCAGCCCGGGACAGGGATGGACTGAAGCTTTCTTT. It yields the protein CASSPGQGWTEAFF.